The 13 T cell receptor beta chains below were found in one sample sequenced in a study of blood T cells in healthy people across ages. A second PCR of roughly 7 to 11 cycles used a sample-barcoded 5' primer and a J-beta primer mix. TCRdb passed the 5' RACE reads through MiXCR, listing each CDR3 protein once. The table includes roughly 900,000 distinct CDR3 sequences, about 30% detected once. The sequencing input was blood. All receptors derive from a woman aged 80 or older in good health.

This clonotype has more than one count but fewer than ten. The chain has TRBV6-6 and TRBJ1-1; D might be TRBD1 (6 bases). The CDR3 is made up of 15 amino acids. The germline V gene has CDR1 MNHNY and CDR2 SVGAGI (reference sequence). V was pared by 8 bases and J by 3 bases, with 19 bases between. The CDR3 sequence: CASSGRGSGDTEAFF. CDR3 in DNA: TGTGCCAGCTCAGGGAGGGGGAGTGGTGACACTGAAGCTTTCTTT.

The chain combines TRBV28 with TRBJ1-5, with TRBD1 as a possible D gene (6 bases). Germline V gives CDR1 MDHEN, CDR2 SYDVKM. The germline V and J ends were trimmed by 3 bases and 5 bases, with 11 bases remaining between them. This CDR3 region has 14 residues. The CDR3 reads CASSLGGAYQPQHF. Written as DNA, the CDR3 is TGTGCCAGCAGTTTGGGGGGGGCTTATCAGCCCCAGCATTTT.

The sample holds many counts of this clonotype. The chain employs TRBV7-2 and TRBJ2-7, with 13 bases fitting TRBD2. This CDR3 has 15 residues. CDR1 and CDR2 from the germline V gene are SGHTA and FQGNSA. With 2 bases clipped from V and 7 bases from J, the junction kept 5 bases outside the gene matches. CDR3: CASSLTSGGAREQYF. The CDR3 DNA sequence: TGTGCCAGCAGCTTAACTAGCGGGGGGGCGCGGGAGCAGTACTTC. Full variable domain (remainder filled in from reference TRBV7-2 and TRBJ2-7): GAGVSQSPSNKVTEKGKDVELRCDPISGHTALYWYRQSLGQGLEFLIYFQGNSAPDKSGLPSDRFSAERTGGSVSTLTIQRTQQEDSAVYLCASSLTSGGAREQYFGPGTRLTVT.

The chain combines TRBV28 with TRBJ2-1, with TRBD2 matching over 12 bases. Germline V CDR1 and CDR2: MDHEN, SYDVKM. This CDR3 has 16 residues. V lost 5 bases and J lost 3; bases outside the gene matches: 5. This CDR3 reads CASSETSGGHYNEQFF. CDR3 coding DNA: TGTGCCAGCAGTGAGACTAGCGGGGGCCACTACAATGAGCAGTTCTTC.

This clonotype was seen a few times. The J gene is TRBJ1-6, the V gene TRBV3-1; D is uncertain. The V gene lost 1 base and the J gene lost 7 bases, with 8 bases spanning the gap. The CDR3 loop spans 14 amino acids. In germline, CDR1 is LGHDT, CDR2 YNNKEL (reference sequence). CDR3 bases: TGTGCCAGCAGCCAAGCTCTCGTGAATTCACCCCTCCACTTT. This encodes CASSQALVNSPLHF.

As to this clonotype: This could be a read error, since a much larger clone is one nucleotide away. This rearrangement joins TRBV5-1 to TRBJ2-7; D ambiguous. The CDR3 length is 12 residues. CDR1 is SGHRS, CDR2 YFSETQ, per germline. CDR3 residues: CACSGSPYEQYF. CDR3 DNA: TGCGCCTGCAGTGGATCGCCCTACGAGCAGTACTTC.

This clonotype was recorded many times. The chain has TRBV27 and TRBJ2-1; 8 nucleotides agree with TRBD2. The CDR3 is made up of 15 amino acids. The germline CDR1 and CDR2 sequences are MNHEY and SMNVEV (reference sequence). With 8 bases clipped from V and 2 bases from J, the junction kept 8 bases outside the gene matches. For the CDR3, the DNA is TGTGCCAGCTGTAACGGGGGGGCCGCCTACAATGAGCAGTTCTTC. It codes for CASCNGGAAYNEQFF.

This clonotype was seen only a few times. The chain uses TRBV9 and TRBJ2-2; D is undetermined. The V end was cut by 0 bases, the J end by 0 bases, with 3 bases between. Germline assignment: CDR1 SGDLS and CDR2 YYNGEE. The CDR3 loop spans 14 amino acids. The CDR3 DNA reads TGTGCCAGCAGCGTAGCACCGAACACCGGGGAGCTGTTTTTT. Its protein is CASSVAPNTGELFF.

The J gene is TRBJ2-1, the V gene TRBV5-5; 8 bases are shared with TRBD1. The V gene end was trimmed by 1 base and the J gene end by 4 bases; junction bases not matched to a gene: 7. Looked up from germline, CDR1 is SGHKS and CDR2 is YYEKEE (reference sequence). This CDR3 has 16 residues. CDR3 nucleotides: TGTGCCAGCAGCTTGAGGGGGACAGGTCTATACAATGAGCAGTTCTTC. Translation: CASSLRGTGLYNEQFF.

This clonotype was counted many times. The V and J genes are TRBV3-1 and TRBJ2-3; D unclear. V was shortened by 1 base and J by 6 bases, with 5 bases between the two germline ends. The CDR3 is made up of 12 amino acids. In germline, CDR1 is LGHDT, CDR2 YNNKEL (reference sequence). Here the CDR3 reads CASSQVRDTQYF. CDR3 nucleotides: TGTGCCAGCAGCCAAGTACGGGATACGCAGTATTTT.

This clonotype came up many times. The chain joins TRBV20-1 to TRBJ2-7; D is unclear. V lost 0 bases and J lost 0, with 12 bases in between. The germline gives CDR1 DFQATT, CDR2 SNEGSKA (reference sequence). There are 15 residues in the CDR3. CDR3 sequence reads: CSARDIIRASYEQYF. CDR3 sequence (DNA): TGCAGTGCTAGAGATATTATTAGGGCCTCCTACGAGCAGTACTTC.

V is TRBV5-1 and J is TRBJ2-5, with D perhaps given as TRBD1 or TRBD2 (5 bases each). Germline lookup yields CDR1 SGHRS and CDR2 YFSETQ. CDR3 length: 15 amino acids. The V end was cut by 0 bases, the J end by 1 base, with 10 bases between. The CDR3 here is CASSLGAGAQETQYF. The CDR3 coding sequence is TGCGCCAGCAGCTTGGGGGCCGGGGCCCAAGAGACCCAGTACTTC.

This clonotype occurred many times. The chain couples TRBV7-6 to TRBJ1-1; the D gene is possibly TRBD1 (6 bases). The CDR3 is 15 amino acids. V was clipped by 5 bases and J by 1 base, with 14 bases between them. The germline CDR1 and CDR2 sequences are SGHVS and FNYEAQ. For the CDR3, the DNA is TGTGCCAGCAGCCCCCGACCGGACAGGAACACTGAAGCTTTCTTT. It specifies CASSPRPDRNTEAFF.